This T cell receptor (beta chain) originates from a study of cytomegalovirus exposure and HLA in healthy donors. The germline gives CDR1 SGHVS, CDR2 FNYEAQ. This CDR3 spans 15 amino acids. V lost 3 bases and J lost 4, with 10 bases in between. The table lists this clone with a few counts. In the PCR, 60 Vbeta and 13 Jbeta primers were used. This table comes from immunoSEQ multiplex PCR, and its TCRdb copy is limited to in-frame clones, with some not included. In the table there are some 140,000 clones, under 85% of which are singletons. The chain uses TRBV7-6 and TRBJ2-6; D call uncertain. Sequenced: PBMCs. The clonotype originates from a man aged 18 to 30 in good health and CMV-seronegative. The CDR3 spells CASSLNLGGANVLTF. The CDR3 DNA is TGTGCCAGCAGCTTGAATTTGGGCGGGGCCAACGTCCTGACTTTC.